The present entry profiles one T cell receptor (beta chain) with its context. TCRdb's table, derived via immunoSEQ multiplex PCR, lists solely in-frame clones and lacks some. Of about 120,000 clones listed, approximately 90% are singletons. The data derive from a study of T cell responses to AZD1222 COVID-19 vaccine. The V gene's germline CDR1 is DFQATT and CDR2 SNEGSKA (reference sequence). V gave up 3 bases and J gave up 0 bases, with 16 bases separating them. The CDR3 consists of 16 residues. V is TRBV20-1 and J is TRBJ2-3, with a weak D call TRBD2 (6 bases). The sequence was collected from an adult who received the AZD1222 COVID-19 vaccine. This specimen consisted of peripheral blood, obtained 28 days after the second AZD1222 dose. In DNA form, the CDR3 reads TGCAGTGCTAGTCCGTTAATAGGGAGGAGCACAGATACGCAGTATTTT. Translation gives CSASPLIGRSTDTQYF.